A single TCR beta chain is shown here with its context. Its antigen is undetermined. The PCR had 60 Vbeta and 13 Jbeta primers. Sequenced by immunoSEQ multiplex PCR; TCRdb stores in-frame clones only, minus some. The sample comprises approximately 160,000 clones, roughly four fifths of which are singletons, and 1% rests with the top ten. These data come from a study of cytomegalovirus exposure and HLA in healthy donors. Study findings and constraints: Per a prior analysis, the majority of TCR beta V segments were productive roughly 90% or roughly 30% of the time.

The source material was PBMCs. The receptor was derived from a middle-aged woman in good health and CMV-seronegative.

In DNA, the CDR3 is TGTGCCAGCAGCCCCTCAGGATCAGCCTACGAGCAGTACTTC. Its translation: CASSPSGSAYEQYF. J is TRBJ2-7 and V is TRBV7-9, with D unresolved. V lost 5 bases to trimming and J lost 2 bases, with 13 bases between them. The CDR3 runs 14 residues. Germline assignment: CDR1 SEHNR and CDR2 FQNEAQ (reference sequence). Combining the CDR3 with reference TRBV7-9 and TRBJ2-7 gives the whole variable domain DTGVSQNPRHKITKRGQNVTFRCDPISEHNRLYWYRQTLGQGPEFLTYFQNEAQLEKSRLLSDRFSAERPKGSFSTLEIQRTEQGDSAMYLCASSPSGSAYEQYFGPGTRLTVT.